This T cell receptor (beta chain) was sequenced during a study of neurological immune-mediated disorders. Findings and limits, study-wide: HTLV-1-associated myelopathy displayed the greatest TCR clonal expansion, and multiple sclerosis exhibited the smallest, lower than that of healthy controls.

This clonotype was detected many times. Its antigen is currently unknown. Looked up from germline, CDR1 is SGHTA and CDR2 is FQGNSA. V shed 6 bases and J 7 bases; nucleotides not matched to a gene: 11. CDR3 size: 14 residues. Unsorted libraries were derived from 2 million PBMCs stored at -80 C. TCRdb itself ran the 5' RACE reads through MiXCR, one entry per CDR3 protein. This sample has 57,000 or so distinct CDR3 sequences, with more than 9.5% found just once. The origin of this receptor is a man aged 55 to 70 in good health. This sequence joins TRBV7-2 and TRBJ1-2, with 7 bases matching TRBD1. The sequenced sample was PBMCs. The CDR3 loop reads CASSLTNRGGGYTF. Written as DNA, the CDR3 is TGTGCCAGCAGTTTGACAAACAGGGGAGGTGGCTACACCTTC. Based on the CDR3 plus reference TRBV7-2 and TRBJ1-2, the full variable domain is GAGVSQSPSNKVTEKGKDVELRCDPISGHTALYWYRQSLGQGLEFLIYFQGNSAPDKSGLPSDRFSAERTGGSVSTLTIQRTQQEDSAVYLCASSLTNRGGGYTFGSGTRLTVV.